This T cell receptor beta chain was profiled in a study of blood T cell repertoires in COVID-19. Clones were read by immunoSEQ multiplex PCR, and TCRdb kept only the in-frame ones, dropping some. Of about 320,000 clones listed, around 90% are singletons. The germline CDR1 and CDR2 sequences are KGHSH and LQKENI. The CDR3 sequence is 15 residues long. J gave up 5 bases and V 3 bases, and 6 bases lay outside the gene matches. This TCR derives from a man in his 60s who had recovered from COVID-19. This sequence joins TRBV18 and TRBJ2-3, with 9 bases aligning to TRBD1. Sequencing input: PBMCs or T cells enriched from blood (not recorded which). In DNA, the CDR3 is TGTGCCAGCTCACCGGGACAGGGAAAGGTAGATACGCAGTATTTT. Amino acid sequence: CASSPGQGKVDTQYF. Full variable domain (remainder filled in from reference TRBV18 and TRBJ2-3): NAGVMQNPRHLVRRRGQEARLRCSPMKGHSHVYWYRQLPEEGLKFMVYLQKENIIDESGMPKERFSAEFPKEGPSILRIQQVVRGDSAAYFCASSPGQGKVDTQYFGPGTRLTVL.